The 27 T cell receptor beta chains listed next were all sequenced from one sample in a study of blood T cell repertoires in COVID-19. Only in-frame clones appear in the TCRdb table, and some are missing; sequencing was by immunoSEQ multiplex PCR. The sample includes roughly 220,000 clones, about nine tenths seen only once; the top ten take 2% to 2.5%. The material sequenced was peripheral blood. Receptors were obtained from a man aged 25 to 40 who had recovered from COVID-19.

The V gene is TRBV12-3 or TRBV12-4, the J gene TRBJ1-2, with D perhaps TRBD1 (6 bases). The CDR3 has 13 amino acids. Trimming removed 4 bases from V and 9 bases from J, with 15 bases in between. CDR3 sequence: CASSYAGTSRYTF. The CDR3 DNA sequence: TGTGCCAGCAGTTACGCCGGGACAAGTCGCTACACCTTC.

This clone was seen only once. The CDR3 region is CASSPQPNTEAFF. CDR3 coding DNA: TGTGCCAGCTCACCACAGCCGAACACTGAAGCTTTCTTT. The chain is built from TRBV18 and TRBJ1-1, with no clear D. CDR1 and CDR2 from the germline V gene are KGHSH and LQKENI. The CDR3 contains 13 residues. V lost 1 base and J lost 1, with 4 bases in between. Drawing the rest from reference TRBV18 and TRBJ1-1, the complete variable domain is NAGVMQNPRHLVRRRGQEARLRCSPMKGHSHVYWYRQLPEEGLKFMVYLQKENIIDESGMPKERFSAEFPKEGPSILRIQQVVRGDSAAYFCASSPQPNTEAFFGQGTRLTVV.

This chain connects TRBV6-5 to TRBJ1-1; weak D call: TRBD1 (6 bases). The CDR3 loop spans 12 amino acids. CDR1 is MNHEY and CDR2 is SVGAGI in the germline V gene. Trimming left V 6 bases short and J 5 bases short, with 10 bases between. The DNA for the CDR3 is TGTGCCAGCAGACAGGGTGGGACTGAAGCTTTCTTT. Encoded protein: CASRQGGTEAFF.

This chain's CDR3 is CATSDSKPLPYEQYF. DNA of the CDR3: TGTGCCACCAGTGATTCGAAGCCACTCCCCTACGAGCAGTACTTC. The rearrangement joins TRBV24-1 to TRBJ2-7; D gene ambiguous. The CDR3 totals 15 residues. Germline-derived CDR1 and CDR2 are KGHDR and SFDVKD. The V and J ends lost 2 bases and 2 bases respectively, with 12 bases between them.

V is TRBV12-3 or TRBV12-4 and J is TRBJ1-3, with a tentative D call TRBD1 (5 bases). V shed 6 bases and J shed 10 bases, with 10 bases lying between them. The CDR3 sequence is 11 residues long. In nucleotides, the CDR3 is TGTGCCAGCAGGGCGACAGCTACCATATATTTT. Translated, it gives CASRATATIYF.

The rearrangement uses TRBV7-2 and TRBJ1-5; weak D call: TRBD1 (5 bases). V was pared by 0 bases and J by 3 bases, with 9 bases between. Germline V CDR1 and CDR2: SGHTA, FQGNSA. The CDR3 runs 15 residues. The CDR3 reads CASSLAWGINQPQHF. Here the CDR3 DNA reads TGTGCCAGCAGCTTAGCTTGGGGCATCAATCAGCCCCAGCATTTT.

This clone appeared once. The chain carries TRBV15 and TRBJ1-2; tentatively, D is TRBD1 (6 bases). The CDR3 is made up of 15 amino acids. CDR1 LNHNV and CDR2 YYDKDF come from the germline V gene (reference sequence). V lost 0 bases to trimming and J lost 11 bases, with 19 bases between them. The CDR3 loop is CATSRDQGSISPYTF. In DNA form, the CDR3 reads TGTGCCACCAGCAGAGATCAGGGGTCGATTTCCCCATACACCTTC.

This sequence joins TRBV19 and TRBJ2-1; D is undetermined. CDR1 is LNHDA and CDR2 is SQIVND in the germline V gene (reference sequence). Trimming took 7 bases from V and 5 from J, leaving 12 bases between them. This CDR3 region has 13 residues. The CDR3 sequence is CASTKTNDNEQFF. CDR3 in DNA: TGTGCCAGTACTAAAACCAACGACAATGAGCAGTTCTTC.

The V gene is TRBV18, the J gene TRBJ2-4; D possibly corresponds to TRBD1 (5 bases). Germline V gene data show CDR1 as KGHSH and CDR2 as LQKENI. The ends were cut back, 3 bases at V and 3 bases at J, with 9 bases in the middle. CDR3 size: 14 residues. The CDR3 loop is CASSPETVKNIQYF. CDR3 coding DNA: TGTGCCAGCTCACCGGAGACAGTCAAAAACATTCAGTACTTC.

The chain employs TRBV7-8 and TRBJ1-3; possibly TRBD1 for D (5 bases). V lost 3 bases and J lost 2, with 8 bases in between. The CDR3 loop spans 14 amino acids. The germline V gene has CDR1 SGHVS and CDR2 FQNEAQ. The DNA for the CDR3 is TGTGCCAGCAGCTTCCCGACAGCTGGAAACACCATATATTTT. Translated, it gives CASSFPTAGNTIYF.

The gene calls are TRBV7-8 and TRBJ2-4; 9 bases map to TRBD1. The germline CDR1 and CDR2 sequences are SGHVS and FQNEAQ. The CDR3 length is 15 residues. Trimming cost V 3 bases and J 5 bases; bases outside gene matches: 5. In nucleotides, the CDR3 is TGTGCCAGCAGCTTCGACAGGGGGAGGGAAAACATTCAGTACTTC. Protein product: CASSFDRGRENIQYF.

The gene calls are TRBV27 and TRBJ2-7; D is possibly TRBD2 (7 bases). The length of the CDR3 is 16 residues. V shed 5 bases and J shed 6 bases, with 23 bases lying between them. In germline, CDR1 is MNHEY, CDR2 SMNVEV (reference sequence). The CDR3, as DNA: TGTGCCAGCAGTCCATGGAGCAGGGGAGGGGGAGGCGAGCAGTACTTC. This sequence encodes CASSPWSRGGGGEQYF.

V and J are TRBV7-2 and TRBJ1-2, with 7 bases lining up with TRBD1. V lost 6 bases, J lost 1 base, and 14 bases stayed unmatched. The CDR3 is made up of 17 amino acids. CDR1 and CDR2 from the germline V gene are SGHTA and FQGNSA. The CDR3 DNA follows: TGTGCCAGCAGTACCCCCAGGGACAGCTCATTTAACTATGGCTACACCTTC. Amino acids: CASSTPRDSSFNYGYTF.

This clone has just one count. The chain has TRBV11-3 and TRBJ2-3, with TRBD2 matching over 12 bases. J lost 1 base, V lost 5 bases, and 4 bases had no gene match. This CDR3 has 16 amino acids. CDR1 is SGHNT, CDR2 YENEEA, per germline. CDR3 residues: CASSIRTSGGTDTQYF. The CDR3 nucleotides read TGTGCCAGCAGCATCCGGACTAGCGGGGGCACAGATACGCAGTATTTT.

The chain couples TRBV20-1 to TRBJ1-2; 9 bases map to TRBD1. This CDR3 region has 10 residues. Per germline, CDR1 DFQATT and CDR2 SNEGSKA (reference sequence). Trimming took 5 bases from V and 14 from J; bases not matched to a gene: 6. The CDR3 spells CSAYRGRRTF. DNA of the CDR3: TGCAGTGCTTACAGGGGGCGAAGAACCTTC.

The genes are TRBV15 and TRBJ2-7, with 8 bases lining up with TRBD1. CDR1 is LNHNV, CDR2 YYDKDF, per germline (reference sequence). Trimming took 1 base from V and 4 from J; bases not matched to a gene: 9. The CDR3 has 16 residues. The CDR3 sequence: CATSRGFRDRIYEQYF. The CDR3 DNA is TGTGCCACCAGCAGAGGCTTCCGGGACAGGATTTACGAGCAGTACTTC.

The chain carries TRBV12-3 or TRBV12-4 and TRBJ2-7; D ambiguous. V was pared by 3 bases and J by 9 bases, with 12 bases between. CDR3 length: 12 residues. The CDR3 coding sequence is TGTGCCAGCAGTTTTGCCGGTCTAGGGCAGTACTTC. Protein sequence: CASSFAGLGQYF.

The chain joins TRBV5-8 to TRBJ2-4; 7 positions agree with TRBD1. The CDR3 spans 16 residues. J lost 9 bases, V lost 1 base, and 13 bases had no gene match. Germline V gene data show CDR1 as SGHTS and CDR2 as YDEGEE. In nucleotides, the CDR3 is TGTGCCAGCAGCTTGAACCCGGGACAGACCGGCGGCATTCAGTACTTC. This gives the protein CASSLNPGQTGGIQYF.

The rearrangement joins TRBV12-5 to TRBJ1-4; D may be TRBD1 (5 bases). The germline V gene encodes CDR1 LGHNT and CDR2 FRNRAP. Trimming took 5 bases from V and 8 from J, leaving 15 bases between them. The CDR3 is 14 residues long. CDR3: CASGMGLGEEKLFF. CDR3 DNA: TGTGCTAGTGGTATGGGACTTGGGGAGGAAAAACTGTTTTTT.

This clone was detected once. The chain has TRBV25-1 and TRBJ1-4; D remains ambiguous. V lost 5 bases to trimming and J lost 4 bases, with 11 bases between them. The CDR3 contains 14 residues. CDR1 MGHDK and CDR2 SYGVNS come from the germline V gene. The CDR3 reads CASSSRRLNEKLFF. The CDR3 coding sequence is TGTGCCAGCAGTTCGAGGCGCCTTAATGAAAAACTGTTTTTT.

The CDR3 reads CASNGEAGELFF. The CDR3 DNA is TGTGCCAGCAATGGGGAGGCCGGGGAGCTGTTTTTT. The V and J genes are TRBV6-5 and TRBJ2-2; possible D gene TRBD2, 6 bases. The ends were cut back, 7 bases at V and 6 bases at J, with 9 bases in the middle. Germline lookup yields CDR1 MNHEY and CDR2 SVGAGI. The CDR3 covers 12 residues.

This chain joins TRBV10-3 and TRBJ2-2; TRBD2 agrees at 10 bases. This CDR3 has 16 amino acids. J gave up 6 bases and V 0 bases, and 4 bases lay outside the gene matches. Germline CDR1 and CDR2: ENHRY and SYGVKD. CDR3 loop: CAISESTSGGAGELFF. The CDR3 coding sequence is TGTGCCATCAGTGAGTCCACAAGCGGGGGGGCCGGGGAGCTGTTTTTT.

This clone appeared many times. CDR3 sequence reads: CASSDGTSGGTDTQYF. The DNA for the CDR3 is TGTGCCAGCAGTGACGGGACTAGCGGGGGCACAGATACGCAGTATTTT. This chain connects TRBV6-4 to TRBJ2-3, with TRBD2 matching over 13 bases. CDR1 and CDR2 from the germline V gene are MRHNA and SNTAGT. The CDR3 has 16 amino acids. V dropped 2 bases and J dropped 1; count of bases not matched to a gene: 0.

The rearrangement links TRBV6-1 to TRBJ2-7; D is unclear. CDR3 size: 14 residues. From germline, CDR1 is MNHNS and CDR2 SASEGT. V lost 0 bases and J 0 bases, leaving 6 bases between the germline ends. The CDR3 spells CASSEAATSYEQYF. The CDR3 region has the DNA TGTGCCAGCAGTGAAGCGGCCACCTCCTACGAGCAGTACTTC.

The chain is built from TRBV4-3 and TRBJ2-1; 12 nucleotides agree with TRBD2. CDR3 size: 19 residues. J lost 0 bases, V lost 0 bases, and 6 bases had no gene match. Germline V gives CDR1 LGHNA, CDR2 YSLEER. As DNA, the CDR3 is TGCGCCAGCAGCCAAGATGGGACTAGCGGGCGCAACTCCTACAATGAGCAGTTCTTC. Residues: CASSQDGTSGRNSYNEQFF.

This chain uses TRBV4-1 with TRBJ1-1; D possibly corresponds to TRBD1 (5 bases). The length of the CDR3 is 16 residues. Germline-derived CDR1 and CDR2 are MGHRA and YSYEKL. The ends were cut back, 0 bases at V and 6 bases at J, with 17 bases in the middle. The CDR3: CASSQDRGSIHSEAFF. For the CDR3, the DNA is TGCGCCAGCAGCCAAGATAGGGGCAGTATTCACTCTGAAGCTTTCTTT.

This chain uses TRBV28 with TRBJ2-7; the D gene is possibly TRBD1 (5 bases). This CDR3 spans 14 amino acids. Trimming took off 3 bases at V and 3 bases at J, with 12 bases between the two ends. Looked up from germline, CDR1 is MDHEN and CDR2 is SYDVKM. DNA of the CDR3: TGTGCCAGCAGTTTTAGGGGATGGATCTACGAGCAGTACTTC. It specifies CASSFRGWIYEQYF.